These 9 T cell receptor beta chains share one sample of origin, sequenced in a study of graft-versus-host responses after intestinal transplantation. Antigens for these TCRs are unknown. Assay used: immunoSEQ multiplex PCR; TCRdb lists only in-frame clones, some missing. Of about 47,000 clones in the sample, around 96% are singletons; the top ten hold 0.23%. Sequencing was performed on unstimulated CD8+ T cells sorted from spleen or lymph node cells, taken before transplant. These receptors all come from a human donor who was the organ donor for an intestinal transplant.

The DNA of the CDR3 is TGTGCCAGCAGTTCCCCGAAGAGGGACAGGGAACGACGACCCACAGATACGCAGTATTTT. It codes for CASSSPKRDRERRPTDTQYF. The chain couples TRBV27 to TRBJ2-3, with 9 nucleotides matching TRBD1. After removal of 4 bases from V and 2 bases from J, the junction contained 19 bases not matched to a gene. This CDR3 has 20 amino acids. CDR1 is MNHEY and CDR2 is SMNVEV in the germline V gene (reference sequence).

This clone has only one observation. The V and J genes are TRBV7-9 and TRBJ1-1; D gene ambiguous. V lost 4 bases and J 2 bases, leaving 14 bases between the germline ends. From germline, CDR1 is SEHNR and CDR2 FQNEAQ (reference sequence). The CDR3 runs 15 residues. The CDR3 reads CASSSAYSGNTEAFF. The CDR3, as DNA: TGTGCCAGCAGCTCCGCTTACTCGGGAAACACTGAAGCTTTCTTT.

CDR3 sequence: CASSSVTYNSPLHF. In nucleotides, the CDR3 is TGTGCCAGCAGCTCAGTAACCTATAATTCACCCCTCCACTTT. The chain couples TRBV27 to TRBJ1-6; D remains ambiguous. Germline V gene lookup returns CDR1 MNHEY and CDR2 SMNVEV (reference sequence). The CDR3 is made up of 14 amino acids. Trimming pared 6 bases from V and 2 bases from J, leaving 8 bases between.

This sequence joins TRBV13 and TRBJ1-5; D gene unclear. Germline CDR1 is PRHDT and CDR2 is FYEKMQ (reference sequence). The length of the CDR3 is 13 residues. The V end was cut by 6 bases, the J end by 5 bases, with 11 bases between. The CDR3 is CASSLAGDQPQHF. In DNA form, the CDR3 reads TGTGCCAGCAGTCTCGCCGGGGATCAGCCCCAGCATTTT. The entire variable domain, with the rest obtained from reference TRBV13 and TRBJ1-5, is as follows: AAGVIQSPRHLIKEKRETATLKCYPIPRHDTVYWYQQGPGQDPQFLISFYEKMQSDKGSIPDRFSAQQFSDYHSELNMSSLELGDSALYFCASSLAGDQPQHFGDGTRLSIL.

V gene TRBV6-5 combines with J gene TRBJ2-7; TRBD2 might be the D (5 bases). The CDR3 sequence is 12 residues long. V dropped 6 bases and J dropped 4 bases, with 10 bases sitting between them. The germline V gene has CDR1 MNHEY and CDR2 SVGAGI. The CDR3 is CASRGSGYEQYF. CDR3 DNA: TGTGCCAGCAGGGGGTCGGGGTACGAGCAGTACTTC.

The chain couples TRBV10-3 to TRBJ2-7; D may correspond to TRBD1 or TRBD2 (5 bases each). CDR3 length equals 15 residues. Germline V gives CDR1 ENHRY, CDR2 SYGVKD. V lost 4 bases and J 5 bases, leaving 18 bases between the germline ends. The CDR3 region has the DNA TGTGCCATCAGTGGAAGCCGGGACCGCGCCCACGAGCAGTACTTC. The encoded protein is CAISGSRDRAHEQYF.

This chain connects TRBV7-8 to TRBJ2-1; D gene unclear. Per germline, CDR1 SGHVS and CDR2 FQNEAQ. The length of the CDR3 is 15 residues. Trimming removed 2 bases from V and 1 base from J, with 9 bases in between. In nucleotides, the CDR3 is TGTGCCAGCAGCTTATTGGGGAAGTCCTACAATGAGCAGTTCTTC. Encoded protein: CASSLLGKSYNEQFF.

In its sample, this clone was seen once. This chain links TRBV28 with TRBJ2-7; D possibly uses TRBD1 or TRBD2 (6 bases each). This CDR3 has 16 amino acids. Germline V gives CDR1 MDHEN, CDR2 SYDVKM. Trimming removed 4 bases at V and 4 bases at J, with 20 bases between. The CDR3 nucleotides read TGTGCCAGCAGTTCGCCATCCTCGGAGGGGGGTTACGAGCAGTACTTC. It specifies CASSSPSSEGGYEQYF. Drawing the rest from reference TRBV28 and TRBJ2-7, the complete variable domain is DVKVTQSSRYLVKRTGEKVFLECVQDMDHENMFWYRQDPGLGLRLIYFSYDVKMKEKGDIPEGYSVSREKKERFSLILESASTNQTSMYLCASSSPSSEGGYEQYFGPGTRLTVT.

The chain combines TRBV7-9 with TRBJ1-2; 9 bases map to TRBD1. CDR1 is SEHNR and CDR2 is FQNEAQ in the germline V gene (reference sequence). The CDR3 sequence is 16 residues long. Trimming cost V 5 bases and J 6 bases; bases outside gene matches: 13. The CDR3 coding sequence is TGTGCCAGCAGCCGGGGGTGGACAGGGGTCGCGGATGGCTACACCTTC. It is translated as CASSRGWTGVADGYTF.